A single sample gave rise to the 28 T cell receptor beta chains below, sequenced in a study of blood T cells in healthy people across ages. Primed by a sample-barcoded 5' primer and a J-beta primer mix, a second PCR proceeded for roughly 6 to 12 cycles. TCRdb re-analysed the 5' RACE reads in MiXCR, keeping a single row per CDR3 protein. This table holds about a million distinct CDR3 sequences, around 54% found once. Sequenced material: blood. The receptors stem from a woman aged 55-70 years in good health.

The J gene is TRBJ2-7, the V gene TRBV28; D could derive from TRBD1 or TRBD2 (6 bases each). V gave up 6 bases and J gave up 4 bases, with 16 bases separating them. From germline, CDR1 is MDHEN and CDR2 SYDVKM. The CDR3 length is 14 residues. The CDR3 nucleotides are TGTGCCAGCAGGCCGGGGGACACACCTTACGAGCAGTACTTC. This sequence encodes CASRPGDTPYEQYF.

The V call is TRBV7-6, the J call TRBJ2-7; no firm D call. This CDR3 is 13 amino acids long. Trimming removed 3 bases at V and 9 bases at J, with 15 bases between. Germline V gene sequence: CDR1 SGHVS, CDR2 FNYEAQ. The CDR3 sequence: CASSLGPLRVQYF. The CDR3 DNA reads as TGTGCCAGCAGCTTGGGCCCCCTACGAGTGCAGTACTTC.

The chain combines TRBV7-9 with TRBJ2-1; perhaps TRBD2 as D (5 bases). The CDR3 runs to 15 residues. CDR1 is SEHNR, CDR2 FQNEAQ, per germline (reference sequence). V lost 3 bases to trimming and J lost 0 bases, with 9 bases between them. CDR3 nucleotides: TGTGCCAGCAGCTTTGGGGAGAACTCCTACAATGAGCAGTTCTTC. Its protein is CASSFGENSYNEQFF.

This clonotype was recorded at least ten times. This chain connects TRBV28 to TRBJ2-6; D remains ambiguous. The V gene lost 8 bases and the J gene lost 4 bases, with 15 bases spanning the gap. The V gene's germline CDR1 is MDHEN and CDR2 SYDVKM. This CDR3 contains 15 residues. CDR3 DNA: TGTGCCAGCGAGCCTTTGTGGGCCGGGGCCAACGTCCTGACTTTC. Its protein product is CASEPLWAGANVLTF.

The rearrangement joins TRBV19 to TRBJ2-1; D assignment may be TRBD1 or TRBD2 (5 bases each). CDR3 length: 13 residues. Germline V gene sequence: CDR1 LNHDA, CDR2 SQIVND (reference sequence). Trimming took off 4 bases at V and 9 bases at J, with 13 bases between the two ends. The CDR3 DNA is TGTGCCAGTAGTAAACAACCGGGACCTGAGCAGTTCTTC. Translating it yields CASSKQPGPEQFF. The full variable domain, completed using reference TRBV19 and TRBJ2-1, is DGGITQSPKYLFRKEGQNVTLSCEQNLNHDAMYWYRQDPGQGLRLIYYSQIVNDFQKGDIAEGYSVSREKKESFPLTVTSAQKNPTAFYLCASSKQPGPEQFFGPGTRLTVL.

The rearrangement links TRBV20-1 to TRBJ1-2; 7 bases are shared with TRBD1. The CDR3 runs 11 residues. V shed 5 bases, J shed 4 bases, and the junction held 1 base outside the gene matches. Germline V CDR1 and CDR2: DFQATT, SNEGSKA (reference sequence). For the CDR3, the DNA is TGCAGTGCTGGACAGGTCTATGGCTACACCTTC. This translates into CSAGQVYGYTF.

This clonotype turned up a few times. V and J are TRBV7-2 and TRBJ2-3, with D perhaps matching TRBD2 (6 bases). The CDR3 spans 15 residues. V dropped 5 bases and J dropped 1 base, with 13 bases sitting between them. Germline V CDR1 and CDR2: SGHTA, FQGNSA. DNA of the CDR3: TGTGCCAGCAGCCCGCGGGGAGCGGGCACAGATACGCAGTATTTT. Translated: CASSPRGAGTDTQYF.

This clonotype was seen a few times. This chain connects TRBV29-1 to TRBJ2-3; D is undetermined. CDR1 and CDR2 from the germline V gene are SQVTM and ANQGSEA. The CDR3 is 10 residues long. V was pared by 4 bases and J by 9 bases, with 8 bases between. The CDR3 is CSVGSGTQYF. DNA for the CDR3: TGCAGCGTTGGGTCAGGCACGCAGTATTTT.

This clonotype turned up a few times. The chain carries TRBV20-1 and TRBJ2-1, with 11 nucleotides matching TRBD1. V shed 6 bases, J shed 7 bases, and the junction held 11 bases outside the gene matches. This CDR3 spans 15 amino acids. CDR1 and CDR2 from the germline V gene are DFQATT and SNEGSKA (reference sequence). The CDR3 spells CSAKPPGQGVNEQFF. The CDR3 DNA reads as TGCAGTGCCAAACCTCCGGGACAGGGGGTTAATGAGCAGTTCTTC.

The gene calls are TRBV5-6 and TRBJ2-5, with D possibly matching TRBD2 (5 bases). V was pared by 2 bases and J by 5 bases, with 28 bases between. The CDR3 runs 19 residues. Germline assignment: CDR1 SGHDT and CDR2 YYEEEE. CDR3 sequence: CASSFSLPLPEGKKETQYF. CDR3 coding DNA: TGTGCCAGCAGCTTCTCTCTGCCCCTACCCGAGGGCAAAAAGGAGACCCAGTACTTC.

CDR3 sequence: CASSKAGGGAYSSYEQYF. The CDR3 bases are TGTGCCAGCAGTAAGGCCGGGGGGGGTGCCTATAGCTCCTACGAGCAGTACTTC. The chain employs TRBV28 and TRBJ2-7; 8 nucleotides match TRBD2. V shed 5 bases and J 0 bases; nucleotides not matched to a gene: 15. In germline, CDR1 is MDHEN, CDR2 SYDVKM. This CDR3 contains 18 residues.

The gene calls are TRBV2 and TRBJ2-4, with TRBD2 matching over 11 bases. The J call may be wrong; the DNA end is better matched by TRBJ2-7. Germline CDR1 SNHLY, CDR2 FYNNEI. This CDR3 has 18 residues. The CDR3 reads CASSEDGWLAGGVYEQYF. As DNA, the CDR3 is TGTGCCAGCAGTGAAGATGGGTGGCTAGCGGGAGGTGTGTACGAGCAGTACTTC.

J is TRBJ2-3 and V is TRBV5-1; no clear D gene. The CDR3 is 14 amino acids. Germline loops: CDR1 SGHRS, CDR2 YFSETQ. V dropped 0 bases and J dropped 3 bases, with 8 bases sitting between them. The CDR3 here is CASSLDVRTDTQYF. CDR3 nucleotide sequence: TGCGCCAGCAGCTTGGATGTCAGGACAGATACGCAGTATTTT.

The V call is TRBV5-1, the J call TRBJ2-1; 8 nucleotides match TRBD1. With 4 bases clipped from V and 4 bases from J, the junction kept 7 bases outside the gene matches. CDR1 and CDR2 (germline): SGHRS, YFSETQ. This CDR3 has 15 residues. The CDR3 sequence is CASSPGGAGYNEQFF. The CDR3 DNA is TGCGCCAGCAGCCCAGGGGGCGCAGGGTACAATGAGCAGTTCTTC.

The chain has TRBV11-2 and TRBJ2-5; 7 nucleotides agree with TRBD2. The germline V gene has CDR1 SGHAT and CDR2 FQNNGV. V was clipped by 1 base and J by 5 bases; unmatched bases: 1. CDR3 length equals 13 residues. CDR3: CASSLVLAETQYF. CDR3 bases: TGTGCCAGCAGCTTAGTACTAGCGGAGACCCAGTACTTC.

V gene TRBV7-2 combines with J gene TRBJ1-2; tentative D call: TRBD1 (5 bases). Trimming pared 1 base from V and 8 bases from J, leaving 17 bases between. This CDR3 is built from 15 residues. Germline CDR1 reads SGHTA; CDR2 reads FQGNSA. The DNA for the CDR3 is TGTGCCAGCAGCTTAGGGGCCGGGACGCCCGGGGGCTACACCTTC. Residues: CASSLGAGTPGGYTF.

The chain links TRBV13 to TRBJ2-4; no reliable D call. Germline-derived CDR1 and CDR2 are PRHDT and FYEKMQ (reference sequence). V dropped 2 bases and J dropped 8 bases, with 13 bases sitting between them. There are 14 residues in the CDR3. For the CDR3, the DNA is TGTGCCAGCAGCTTACGGCCTGTAGGCGACATTCAGTACTTC. The encoded protein is CASSLRPVGDIQYF.

This clonotype was seen only a few times. This may arise from a read error, as a much more abundant clone is one base away. The chain couples TRBV13 to TRBJ2-5; TRBD2 agrees at 7 bases. The CDR3 runs 13 residues. CDR1 is PRHDT, CDR2 FYEKMQ, per germline (reference sequence). The junction had 12 bases not matched to a gene; V was cut back by 6 bases and J by 11 bases. CDR3 coding DNA: TGTGCCAGCAGTTCCAGAGGGGTGCGGGAGCAGTACTTC. Translated: CASSSRGVREQYF.

This clonotype was counted ten times or more. The chain uses TRBV7-2 and TRBJ2-3; TRBD2 matches at 10 bases. Germline V gene data show CDR1 as SGHTA and CDR2 as FQGNSA. The CDR3 consists of 16 residues. After removal of 1 base from V and 1 base from J, the junction contained 2 bases not matched to a gene. The CDR3 region has the DNA TGTGCCAGCAGCTTAGTAGGGACTAGCGGCACAGATACGCAGTATTTT. Its translation is CASSLVGTSGTDTQYF.

J is TRBJ2-4 and V is TRBV14; D assignment may be TRBD1 or TRBD2 (6 bases each). The end of the DNA aligns better with TRBJ2-7, so the J call may be wrong. Germline CDR1 is SGHDN and CDR2 is FVKESK. This CDR3 comprises 14 residues. As DNA, the CDR3 is TGTGCCAGCAGAGGGGGGCTTCCCCCCTACGAGCAGTACTTC. It specifies CASRGGLPPYEQYF.

J is TRBJ2-7 and V is TRBV29-1; TRBD2 might be the D (5 bases). The CDR3 runs to 14 residues. Trimming shortened V by 7 bases and J by 2 bases, and 18 bases separated the two germline ends. Germline assignment: CDR1 SQVTM and CDR2 ANQGSEA. CDR3 DNA: TGCAGCGCCTCCCACCCGGACGGGACCTACGAGCAGTACTTC. The encoded protein is CSASHPDGTYEQYF.

This chain connects TRBV28 to TRBJ2-3; either TRBD1 or TRBD2 may fit D (5 bases each). The V and J ends lost 6 bases and 0 bases respectively, with 10 bases between them. This CDR3 is 14 amino acids long. Germline V CDR1 and CDR2: MDHEN, SYDVKM. DNA of the CDR3: TGTGCCAGCAGCCGCCGGGACAGCACAGATACGCAGTATTTT. Residues: CASSRRDSTDTQYF. Full variable domain (remainder filled in from reference TRBV28 and TRBJ2-3): DVKVTQSSRYLVKRTGEKVFLECVQDMDHENMFWYRQDPGLGLRLIYFSYDVKMKEKGDIPEGYSVSREKKERFSLILESASTNQTSMYLCASSRRDSTDTQYFGPGTRLTVL.

With respect to this clonotype: One end of the junction is discordant with germline, which a read error may explain. The rearrangement links TRBV29-1 to TRBJ2-5; tentatively, D is TRBD2 (6 bases). Looked up from germline, CDR1 is SQVTM and CDR2 is ANQGSEA. The CDR3 is 15 residues long. As DNA, the CDR3 is TGCAGCGCTGAAGGAGCGGAGGGGTACCAAGAGACCCAGTACTTC. Its protein product is CSAEGAEGYQETQYF.

This clonotype was recorded a few times. The CDR3 region is CSVGVTGDEQYF. In nucleotides, the CDR3 is TGCAGCGTTGGTGTCACAGGGGACGAGCAGTACTTC. The J gene is TRBJ2-7, the V gene TRBV29-1; 7 bases line up with TRBD1. The CDR3 runs 12 residues. After removal of 4 bases from V and 5 bases from J, the junction contained 5 bases not matched to a gene. CDR1 and CDR2 from the germline V gene are SQVTM and ANQGSEA.

This clonotype appeared a few times. This chain uses TRBV5-1 with TRBJ2-1; D assignment may be TRBD1 or TRBD2 (6 bases each). The ends were cut back, 6 bases at V and 9 bases at J, with 19 bases in the middle. The length of the CDR3 is 14 residues. Germline CDR1 is SGHRS and CDR2 is YFSETQ. The CDR3 here is CASTPLGGGLEQFF. The CDR3 bases are TGCGCCAGCACCCCCCTTGGAGGGGGGCTTGAGCAGTTCTTC. Full variable domain (outside the CDR3, taken from reference TRBV5-1 and TRBJ2-1): KAGVTQTPRYLIKTRGQQVTLSCSPISGHRSVSWYQQTPGQGLQFLFEYFSETQRNKGNFPGRFSGRQFSNSRSEMNVSTLELGDSALYLCASTPLGGGLEQFFGPGTRLTVL.

Notes on this clonotype: Relative to the germline gene, one junction end is altered; a read error may explain this. The V call is TRBV28, the J call TRBJ2-1; TRBD2 aligns across 11 bases. The CDR3 runs 15 residues. Germline values: CDR1 MDHEN, CDR2 SYDVKM. DNA for the CDR3: TGTGTCAGCAGTCCGGGACTAGCGGAATACAATGAGCAGTTCTTC. This gives the protein CVSSPGLAEYNEQFF.

This clonotype was counted only a few times. The chain employs TRBV4-1 and TRBJ2-7, with 9 bases identical to TRBD1. CDR1 is MGHRA, CDR2 YSYEKL, per germline. Trimming at V came to 3 bases and at J to 3 bases, leaving 6 bases not matched to a gene. The CDR3 runs 15 residues. CDR3 sequence: CASSQGQGGNYEQYF. The CDR3 nucleotides are TGCGCCAGCAGCCAGGGACAGGGAGGGAACTACGAGCAGTACTTC.

This clonotype was seen once. The CDR3 protein is CASSLVVAGDGEQFF. Here the CDR3 DNA reads TGCGCCAGCAGCTTGGTAGTAGCGGGAGACGGTGAGCAGTTCTTC. The genes are TRBV5-1 and TRBJ2-1; 9 bases line up with TRBD2. Germline-derived CDR1 and CDR2 are SGHRS and YFSETQ. The CDR3 contains 15 residues. V shed 0 bases and J 9 bases; nucleotides not matched to a gene: 7.